Below are 18 T cell receptor beta chains sequenced from a single sample in a study of T cells in Graves' hyperthyroidism and ophthalmopathy. Using RNA transcripts as the source, TCR beta CDR3 regions were amplified. An initial round of RT-PCR targeting the TCR CDR3 relied on the HTBI primer set. Using its own MiXCR run on the multiplex PCR reads, TCRdb lists one record per CDR3 protein. This table has under 450,000 distinct CDR3 sequences, 15% to 19% appearing once. Sequencing used blood. These receptors were obtained from a woman between 18 and 30 years old with Graves' hyperthyroidism.

This clonotype showed up many times. The rearrangement links TRBV20-1 to TRBJ1-3; D is undetermined. Trimming left V 6 bases short and J 4 bases short, with 19 bases between. This CDR3 comprises 15 residues. CDR1 is DFQATT and CDR2 is SNEGSKA in the germline V gene (reference sequence). This CDR3 reads CSASTSGLIGNTIYF. CDR3 DNA sequence: TGCAGTGCCTCCACGTCTGGTTTGATAGGAAACACCATATATTTT.

This clonotype was counted many times. The genes are TRBV5-1 and TRBJ2-7; D not resolved. CDR1 and CDR2 from the germline V gene are SGHRS and YFSETQ. The CDR3 has 14 amino acids. Trimming took 0 bases from V and 1 from J, leaving 8 bases between them. As DNA, the CDR3 is TGCGCCAGCAGCTTGGCCATGTTTTCCTACGAGCAGTACTTC. Translating it yields CASSLAMFSYEQYF.

In its sample, this clonotype was seen many times. The chain combines TRBV12-3 or TRBV12-4 with TRBJ2-5, with TRBD1 identical over 10 bases. This CDR3 is 14 amino acids long. V was clipped by 5 bases and J by 5 bases; unmatched bases: 5. The CDR3 bases are TGTGCCAGCAGTAGCGGACAGGGGGTTGAGACCCAGTACTTC. The encoded protein is CASSSGQGVETQYF.

The genes are TRBV9 and TRBJ2-3, with 7 bases matching TRBD1. This CDR3 region has 14 residues. Losses at the gene ends were 3 bases for V and 4 bases for J; bases not matched to a gene: 5. Looked up from germline, CDR1 is SGDLS and CDR2 is YYNGEE. The chain's CDR3 is CASSDLQGADTQYF. For the CDR3, the DNA is TGTGCCAGCAGCGATCTCCAGGGGGCAGATACGCAGTATTTT.

This clonotype showed up just a few times. The rearrangement joins TRBV20-1 to TRBJ2-7; 10 bases match TRBD2. The CDR3 consists of 12 residues. V lost 4 bases, J lost 7 bases, and 4 bases stayed unmatched. Germline V CDR1 and CDR2: DFQATT, SNEGSKA (reference sequence). Here the CDR3 reads CSAKAGGIEQYF. Written as DNA, the CDR3 is TGCAGTGCTAAAGCGGGGGGGATTGAGCAGTACTTC.

This clonotype was counted ten times or more. V gene TRBV6-4 combines with J gene TRBJ2-1, with D possibly being TRBD2 (5 bases). V lost 2 bases and J 4 bases, leaving 15 bases between the germline ends. Germline loops: CDR1 MRHNA, CDR2 SNTAGT. The CDR3 is 16 amino acids. The CDR3 reads CASSDEGSAGYNEQFF. The CDR3 DNA reads TGTGCCAGCAGTGACGAAGGATCGGCGGGTTACAATGAGCAGTTCTTC.

This clonotype has at least ten counts. The chain combines TRBV20-1 with TRBJ1-5; 10 positions agree with TRBD1. Per germline, CDR1 DFQATT and CDR2 SNEGSKA (reference sequence). The CDR3 totals 18 residues. With V trimmed by 5 bases and J by 0 bases, 13 bases remained unmatched. The CDR3 protein is CSAPIGTGVDHSNQPQHF. CDR3 coding DNA: TGCAGTGCTCCCATCGGGACAGGGGTGGATCATAGCAATCAGCCCCAGCATTTT.

This clonotype was seen at least ten times. The CDR3 protein is CASSFGPLAGNTIYF. CDR3 DNA sequence: TGTGCCAGCAGCTTCGGGCCCCTGGCAGGAAACACCATATATTTT. The rearrangement uses TRBV5-8 and TRBJ1-3; no clear D. Germline-derived CDR1 and CDR2 are SGHTS and YDEGEE. V was clipped by 2 bases and J by 4 bases, with 13 bases between them. The CDR3 runs to 15 residues.

This clonotype was counted between two and nine times. V and J are TRBV20-1 and TRBJ2-1, with D maybe TRBD2 (6 bases). Trimming took 4 bases from V and 5 from J, leaving 15 bases between them. Germline V gene data show CDR1 as DFQATT and CDR2 as SNEGSKA (reference sequence). This CDR3 has 14 residues. CDR3 amino acids: CSANPRDFHNEQFF. The CDR3 nucleotides are TGCAGTGCTAATCCCCGGGACTTCCACAATGAGCAGTTCTTC.

The CDR3 DNA follows: TGTGCCAGCAGCTTACAGGGACTAGCGAGAACACGAAATGAGCAGTTCTTC. It translates to CASSLQGLARTRNEQFF. V gene TRBV5-8 combines with J gene TRBJ2-1; TRBD2 aligns across 10 bases. J gave up 7 bases and V 2 bases, and 12 bases lay outside the gene matches. The CDR3 runs 17 residues. CDR1 is SGHTS, CDR2 YDEGEE, per germline.

The sample holds a few counts of this clonotype. V is TRBV7-9 and J is TRBJ2-4, with D maybe TRBD2 (6 bases). The germline V and J ends were trimmed by 4 bases and 1 base, with 14 bases remaining between them. Germline lookup yields CDR1 SEHNR and CDR2 FQNEAQ (reference sequence). This CDR3 region has 16 residues. CDR3 amino acids: CASSWPAAGAKNIQYF. The CDR3 nucleotides read TGTGCCAGCAGCTGGCCCGCGGCGGGGGCCAAAAACATTCAGTACTTC.

The genes are TRBV27 and TRBJ1-6, with a weak D call TRBD1 (6 bases). Germline V gives CDR1 MNHEY, CDR2 SMNVEV (reference sequence). The V end was cut by 5 bases, the J end by 8 bases, with 28 bases between. CDR3 length: 19 amino acids. The CDR3 here is CASSPNPYWRKGGDSPLHF. The CDR3 DNA follows: TGTGCCAGCAGTCCGAACCCCTACTGGAGGAAGGGGGGAGATTCACCCCTCCACTTT.

Many counts were recorded for this clonotype. The V gene is TRBV20-1, the J gene TRBJ2-6; a possible D gene is TRBD2 (7 bases). The ends were cut back, 0 bases at V and 1 base at J, with 16 bases in the middle. Per germline, CDR1 DFQATT and CDR2 SNEGSKA (reference sequence). This CDR3 has 18 residues. CDR3 sequence: CSARDRGGGASGANVLTF. CDR3 in DNA: TGCAGTGCTAGAGATAGAGGGGGGGGGGCATCTGGGGCCAACGTCCTGACTTTC.

This clonotype was observed at least ten times. The CDR3 DNA reads TGTGCCAGCAGCTTTCGAACTAAAGAGACCCAGTACTTC. Amino acid sequence: CASSFRTKETQYF. V usage is TRBV11-1 and J usage is TRBJ2-5; D ambiguous. Trimming removed 3 bases from V and 3 bases from J, with 8 bases in between. The germline CDR1 and CDR2 sequences are SGHAT and FQDESV (reference sequence). This CDR3 has 13 residues.

The sample holds many counts of this clonotype. The chain is built from TRBV12-3 or TRBV12-4 and TRBJ1-3; D call uncertain. CDR3 size: 14 residues. Trimming stripped 3 bases from V and 3 bases from J, with 9 bases between. This CDR3 reads CASSLQSSGNTIYF. As DNA, the CDR3 is TGTGCCAGCAGTTTGCAATCCAGTGGAAACACCATATATTTT.

On this clonotype: The junction does not match germline at one end; this may be a read error. This rearrangement joins TRBV7-9 to TRBJ2-7; D ambiguous. The CDR3 consists of 13 residues. From germline, CDR1 is SEHNR and CDR2 FQNEAQ (reference sequence). The CDR3 bases are TGTGCCGGCAGCTTAGTTGGTGGCTACGAGCAGTACTTC. Amino acids: CAGSLVGGYEQYF.

The chain combines TRBV29-1 with TRBJ2-7; no clear D. The CDR3 runs to 12 residues. Between the trimmed V and J ends, which lost 4 bases and 0 bases, there was a span of 7 bases. CDR1 SQVTM and CDR2 ANQGSEA come from the germline V gene. CDR3 DNA sequence: TGCAGCGTTGTACAGACCTCCTACGAGCAGTACTTC. Its protein product is CSVVQTSYEQYF.

This clonotype was picked up many times. The V and J genes are TRBV20-1 and TRBJ2-4, with unresolved D. The CDR3 totals 15 residues. V was pared by 1 base and J by 6 bases, with 16 bases between. CDR1 and CDR2 from the germline V gene are DFQATT and SNEGSKA (reference sequence). CDR3 nucleotide sequence: TGCAGTGCTAGAGGTGATGGGCTAGGAATAAACATTCAGTACTTC. Protein product: CSARGDGLGINIQYF.